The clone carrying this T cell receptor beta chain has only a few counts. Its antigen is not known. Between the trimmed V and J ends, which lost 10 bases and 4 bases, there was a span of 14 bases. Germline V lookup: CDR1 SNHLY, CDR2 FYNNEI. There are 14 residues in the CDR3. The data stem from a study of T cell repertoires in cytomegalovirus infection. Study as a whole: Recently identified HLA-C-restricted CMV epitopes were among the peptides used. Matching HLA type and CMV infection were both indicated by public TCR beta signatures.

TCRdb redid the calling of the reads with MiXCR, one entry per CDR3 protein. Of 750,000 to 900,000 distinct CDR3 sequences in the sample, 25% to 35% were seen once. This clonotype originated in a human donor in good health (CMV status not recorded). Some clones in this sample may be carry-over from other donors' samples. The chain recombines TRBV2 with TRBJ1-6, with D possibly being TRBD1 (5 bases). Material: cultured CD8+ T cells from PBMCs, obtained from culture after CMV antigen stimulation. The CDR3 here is CATLTRGYNSPLHF. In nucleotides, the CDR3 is TGTGCCACCTTGACGAGGGGATATAATTCACCCCTCCACTTT.